Reported below is one TCR beta chain. Its specificity is not known. Several immunoSEQ plates held equal portions of the genomic DNA taken from each subset. The method was immunoSEQ multiplex PCR; TCRdb's version includes in-frame clones alone and lacks a portion of them. The sample records over a million clones, about 84% being singletons. These data originate in a study of shared clonotypes between healthy human individuals. Across the study: Per-donor plates numbered three CD4 naive, three CD4 memory, two CD8 naive and one CD8 memory.

Points from the study as a whole: Compared with clonotypes that all four donors shared, non-shared clonotypes had lower generation probabilities. Generally, naive subsets (rather than memory subsets) showed larger estimated richness.

V was shortened by 7 bases and J by 4 bases, with 16 bases between the two germline ends. Per the germline V gene, CDR1 is MNHNS and CDR2 is SASEGT. CDR3 length: 14 residues. This clonotype was obtained from a young man in good health. Some clones in this sample may be carry-over from other donors' samples. The sequenced material came from memory CD4+ T cells from PBMCs. The sample's subset: CD45RA-negative fraction. The rearrangement uses TRBV6-1 and TRBJ1-2, with TRBD1 as a possible D gene (6 bases). The chain's CDR3 is CASTREGGSYGYTF. The CDR3 region has the DNA TGTGCCAGCACCCGGGAGGGGGGCTCCTATGGCTACACCTTC.